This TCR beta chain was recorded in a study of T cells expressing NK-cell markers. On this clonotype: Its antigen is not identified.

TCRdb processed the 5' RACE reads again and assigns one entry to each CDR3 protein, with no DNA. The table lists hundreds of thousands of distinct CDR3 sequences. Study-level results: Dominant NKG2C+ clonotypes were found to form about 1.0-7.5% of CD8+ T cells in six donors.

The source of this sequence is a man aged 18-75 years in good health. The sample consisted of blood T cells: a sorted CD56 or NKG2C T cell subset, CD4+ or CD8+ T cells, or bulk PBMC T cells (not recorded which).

The CDR3 loop reads CSARDFGRDITEAFF. J is TRBJ1-1 and V is TRBV20-1; checking the TCRdb D call of TRBD1 is not possible without DNA. CDR1 is DFQATT and CDR2 is SNEGSKA in the germline V gene (reference sequence). CDR3 length equals 15 residues.